Sequencing of this TCR beta chain was carried out in a study of shared clonotypes between healthy human individuals. The table lists this clone with a count of one. The assay was immunoSEQ multiplex PCR, and TCRdb's table has in-frame clones only and misses some. Of roughly 2 million clones detected, approximately 94% appear once; the ten largest clones hold 0.9% to 1.4%. Cells designated naive CD8 were CD45RO-negative and were positively selected for CCR7, with terminally differentiated effector memory CD45RA+ cells excluded. V lost 3 bases, J lost 6 bases, and 7 bases stayed unmatched. This CDR3 is 14 amino acids long. The germline V gene has CDR1 SGDLS and CDR2 YYNGEE.

The V call is TRBV9, the J call TRBJ1-1, with 8 bases aligning to TRBD1. The sequence derives from a man aged 18 to 30 in good health. Sequencing was done on a sample of naive CD8+ T cells sorted from blood. CDR3 DNA sequence: TGTGCCAGCAGCGCCTCAGGGGGCCTCGCTGAAGCTTTCTTT. This codes for CASSASGGLAEAFF.